A selection of T cell receptor beta chains follows, all from one sample in a study of blood T cells in healthy people across ages. TCRdb recomputed calls from the 5' RACE reads with MiXCR, one row per CDR3 protein. The sample contains hundreds of thousands of distinct CDR3 sequences, over 40% of which appear only once. Material: blood. The origin of the receptors is a woman older than 75 in good health. CDR3s include the opening cysteine and the closing phenylalanine or tryptophan. Size tells how often a clone was seen (once, few, many) or the class of an expanded clone, and some rows leave it out.

j_gene | len | abundance | v_gene | CDR3aa
TRBJ1-2 | 16 | - | TRBV3-1 | CASSQDVRTALYGYTF
TRBJ2-4 | 15 | - | TRBV12-3/TRBV12-4 | CASSLRQIAKNIQYF
TRBJ1-2 | 14 | - | TRBV9 | CASSVDDRGSGYTF
TRBJ1-1 | 14 | few | TRBV20-1 | CSASVGQGNTEAFF
TRBJ1-2 | 14 | - | TRBV24-1 | CATSSADRRGGYTF
TRBJ2-1 | 14 | - | TRBV14 | CASSQTQGGNEQFF
TRBJ1-2 | 12 | few | TRBV10-3 | CAIAPGGYGYTF
TRBJ1-1 | 17 | many | TRBV6-1 | CASSRSGGRVVNTEAFF
TRBJ1-1 | 11 | - | TRBV29-1 | CSGTGVAEAFF
TRBJ1-5 | 14 | many | TRBV12-3/TRBV12-4 | CASSLAEGNQPQHF
TRBJ2-1 | 15 | - | TRBV29-1 | CSVVDTGTRYNEQFF
TRBJ1-1 | 16 | - | TRBV3-1 | CASSQYRQGPSAEAFF
TRBJ2-7 | 14 | many | TRBV20-1 | CSARPREGLDEQYF
TRBJ1-5 | 12 | few | TRBV29-1 | CSVETGGQPQHF
TRBJ1-1 | 13 | - | TRBV9 | CASSPRANTEAFF
TRBJ2-5 | 11 | many | TRBV29-1 | CSVEFLETQYF
TRBJ1-5 | 15 | - | TRBV3-1 | CASSQGGGGDQPQHF
TRBJ2-1 | 15 | - | TRBV5-1 | CASSLVDSSYNEQFF
TRBJ2-3 | 13 | - | TRBV24-1 | CATGDRAADTQYF
TRBJ2-2 | 16 | - | TRBV9 | CASGFGRGVNTGELFF
TRBJ2-2 | 18 | - | TRBV7-2 | CASSSQGVRLQNTGELFF
TRBJ2-2 | 16 | - | TRBV28 | CASSLGGQGSSGELFF
TRBJ2-4 | 17 | many | TRBV9 | CASSEGLAERAKNIQYF
TRBJ2-1 | 15 | - | TRBV5-1 | CASSSPTSPDNEQFF
TRBJ2-3 | 14 | - | TRBV20-1 | CSAPVPLRLDTQYF
TRBJ2-2 | 14 | few | TRBV7-9 | CASSHRQGPVELFF
TRBJ2-3 | 14 | many | TRBV5-1 | CASSPDRATDTQYF
TRBJ1-2 | 15 | - | TRBV5-1 | CASSLGSDSVYGYTF
TRBJ2-1 | 15 | few | TRBV12-3/TRBV12-4 | CASSSQSGVRDEQFF
TRBJ1-5 | 17 | - | TRBV7-9 | CASSFGTGGAGSQPQHF
TRBJ2-1 | 14 | many | TRBV20-1 | CSARGERENNEQFF
TRBJ1-2 | 17 | - | TRBV27 | CASRRGTKEGSNYGYTF
TRBJ2-4 | 16 | many | TRBV5-1 | CASSFDGALAKNIQYF
TRBJ2-3 | 15 | many | TRBV7-6 | CASSLGALFTDTQYF
TRBJ1-1 | 16 | - | TRBV5-1 | CASSSQSGGLNTEAFF
TRBJ2-1 | 15 | many | TRBV20-1 | CSARDGGRAYNEQFF
TRBJ1-3 | 13 | - | TRBV20-1 | CSARTHSGNTIYF
TRBJ2-7 | 12 | few | TRBV29-1 | CSVQGGSNEQYF
TRBJ2-7 | 15 | - | TRBV28 | CASSSVGQGSYEQYF
TRBJ2-4 | 13 | - | TRBV20-1 | CSAPGEAKNIQYF
TRBJ1-6 | 18 | - | TRBV20-1 | CSANTGTGIFSYNSPLHF
TRBJ2-7 | 15 | - | TRBV16 | CASSEGQGTHYEQYF
TRBJ2-3 | 15 | - | TRBV12-3/TRBV12-4 | CASSPRLAGADTEYF
TRBJ2-5 | 14 | few | TRBV9 | CASSFSGQINEQYF
TRBJ2-4 | 11 | many | TRBV12-3/TRBV12-4 | CASSYGHLEYF
TRBJ2-1 | 15 | many | TRBV6-5 | CASSLGSLGNNEQFF
TRBJ2-1 | 17 | - | TRBV6-1 | CASIRGSQRGSYNEQFF